Following are 22 T cell receptor beta chains from one sample sequenced in a study of CD8 T cells in Susac syndrome. Random-hexamer reverse transcription was applied to about 0.5 to 1 ug RNA. TCRdb called the immunoSEQ multiplex PCR reads again in MiXCR, with one record for every CDR3 protein. The data show about 60,000 distinct CDR3 sequences, approximately 94% seen once. Sequencing was done on a sample of CD8+ T cells from PBMCs. Source of these receptors: a human donor with multiple sclerosis.

This chain uses TRBV9 with TRBJ2-4, with 7 nucleotides matching TRBD2. Germline CDR1 SGDLS, CDR2 YYNGEE. The ends lost 5 bases at V and 7 bases at J; junction bases unmatched: 6. The CDR3 has 13 amino acids. The CDR3 coding sequence is TGTGCCAGCAGGTCGGCGGGAGAGAACATTCAGTACTTC. As protein: CASRSAGENIQYF.

The chain joins TRBV24-1 to TRBJ2-3; D may be TRBD1 (6 bases). The CDR3 consists of 15 residues. V was pared by 4 bases and J by 2 bases, with 12 bases between. The V gene's germline CDR1 is KGHDR and CDR2 SFDVKD. The CDR3 protein is CATSDRTEYTDTQYF. For the CDR3, the DNA is TGTGCCACCAGTGACCGGACAGAGTACACAGATACGCAGTATTTT.

V is TRBV6-2 or TRBV6-3 and J is TRBJ2-5; 9 positions match TRBD1. V lost 6 bases, J lost 2 bases, and 16 bases stayed unmatched. The germline gives CDR1 MNHEY, CDR2 SVGEGT. The CDR3 is made up of 18 amino acids. CDR3 region: CASSSSGTGSHPQETQYF. The CDR3 nucleotides read TGTGCCAGCAGCAGTTCAGGGACAGGGTCACACCCTCAAGAGACCCAGTACTTC.

The gene calls are TRBV21-1 and TRBJ2-7; the table's D gene call, TRBD2, was not cross checked with the DNA. TRBV21-1 is designated a pseudogene. CDR3 length: 14 residues. CDR3 sequence: CASSPPDRPREQYF. The CDR3, as DNA: TGTGCCAGCAGCCCTCCCGACAGGCCTCGAGAGCAGTACTTC.

This clonotype was detected once. The gene calls are TRBV15 and TRBJ2-7; D remains unclear. There are 15 residues in the CDR3. Germline V gene sequence: CDR1 LNHNV, CDR2 YYDKDF (reference sequence). V shed 0 bases and J shed 1 base, with 10 bases lying between them. The CDR3 bases are TGTGCCACCAGCAGAGATCGGGCAGCATCCTACGAGCAGTACTTC. It codes for CATSRDRAASYEQYF.

The chain is built from TRBV7-9 and TRBJ1-2; D gene unclear. Germline V gives CDR1 SEHNR, CDR2 FQNEAQ (reference sequence). Trimming stripped 0 bases from V and 8 bases from J, with 13 bases between. There are 14 residues in the CDR3. The CDR3 loop is CASSLAGNKEGYTF. The CDR3 DNA follows: TGTGCCAGCAGCTTAGCGGGCAACAAGGAAGGCTACACCTTC.

The chain links TRBV27 to TRBJ2-3; D ambiguous. Trimming left V 3 bases short and J 6 bases short, with 4 bases between. The length of the CDR3 is 11 residues. CDR1 and CDR2 from the germline V gene are MNHEY and SMNVEV (reference sequence). Here the CDR3 DNA reads TGTGCCAGCAGTTTTGGGGATACGCAGTATTTT. Amino acid sequence: CASSFGDTQYF.

V and J are TRBV28 and TRBJ2-7; D gene ambiguous. Trimming removed 5 bases at V and 0 bases at J, with 5 bases between. The germline gives CDR1 MDHEN, CDR2 SYDVKM. The CDR3 has 12 amino acids. The CDR3 sequence: CASSQTSYEQYF. As DNA, the CDR3 is TGTGCCAGCAGTCAGACCTCCTACGAGCAGTACTTC.

This clonotype was observed once. V gene TRBV15 combines with J gene TRBJ2-7, with 8 bases aligning to TRBD1. J was trimmed by 6 bases and V by 1 base; bases with no gene match: 8. Germline V lookup: CDR1 LNHNV, CDR2 YYDKDF (reference sequence). This CDR3 has 15 amino acids. The CDR3 is CATSRAPQGASEQYF. CDR3 bases: TGTGCCACCAGCAGAGCCCCCCAGGGGGCTTCCGAGCAGTACTTC.

The rearrangement uses TRBV5-4 and TRBJ1-1; 8 bases are a match to TRBD1. The germline CDR1 and CDR2 sequences are SGHNT and YYREEE (reference sequence). V shed 10 bases, J shed 4 bases, and the junction held 9 bases outside the gene matches. CDR3 length: 13 residues. This chain's CDR3 is CALSGGRGTEAFF. The CDR3 DNA sequence: TGTGCCTTATCAGGGGGCCGCGGCACTGAAGCTTTCTTT.

The chain links TRBV7-9 to TRBJ1-2; unclear D gene. V was shortened by 4 bases and J by 5 bases, with 11 bases between the two germline ends. This CDR3 region has 13 residues. Germline V gene sequence: CDR1 SEHNR, CDR2 FQNEAQ (reference sequence). The CDR3, as DNA: TGTGCCAGCAGCTCCCCGGACGCGTATGGCTACACCTTC. It is translated as CASSSPDAYGYTF.

The rearrangement uses TRBV27 and TRBJ2-7; 7 bases align to TRBD2. The germline gives CDR1 MNHEY, CDR2 SMNVEV (reference sequence). There are 13 residues in the CDR3. Losses at the gene ends were 6 bases for V and 4 bases for J; bases not matched to a gene: 6. CDR3 protein: CASSPIAGYEQYF. CDR3 nucleotide sequence: TGTGCCAGCAGCCCAATAGCGGGTTACGAGCAGTACTTC.

The V gene is TRBV12-3 or TRBV12-4, the J gene TRBJ2-1; D is perhaps TRBD1 or TRBD2 (5 bases each). The CDR3 is 14 amino acids. V lost 8 bases to trimming and J lost 0 bases, with 11 bases between them. CDR3 in amino acids: CASDPGSSYNEQFF. CDR3 bases: TGTGCCAGCGATCCAGGGAGCTCCTACAATGAGCAGTTCTTC.

This rearrangement joins TRBV12-3 or TRBV12-4 to TRBJ2-7; D remains unclear. Trimming removed 6 bases at V and 4 bases at J, with 13 bases between. The CDR3 is made up of 13 amino acids. CDR3 protein: CASSLLLGYEQYF. The CDR3 coding sequence is TGTGCCAGCAGCCTCCTACTTGGGTACGAGCAGTACTTC.

The J gene is TRBJ1-1, the V gene TRBV27; no clear D gene. V lost 8 bases to trimming and J lost 4 bases, with 11 bases between them. This CDR3 comprises 12 residues. The germline gives CDR1 MNHEY, CDR2 SMNVEV (reference sequence). DNA of the CDR3: TGTGCCAGCGGACTCCTAGGCACTGAAGCTTTCTTT. Its protein is CASGLLGTEAFF.

For the CDR3, the DNA is TGTGCCAGCAGCTCGCCGGACAGGGGAGGAGAGACCCAGTACTTC. This codes for CASSSPDRGGETQYF. The chain has TRBV7-9 and TRBJ2-5; 9 bases line up with TRBD1. The CDR3 has 15 residues. Germline CDR1 is SEHNR and CDR2 is FQNEAQ (reference sequence). The V and J ends lost 4 bases and 4 bases, in that order; junction bases with no gene match: 7.

This clonotype was counted a few times. The rearrangement joins TRBV6-1 to TRBJ1-1; D gene uncertain. CDR1 and CDR2 (germline): MNHNS, SASEGT. Trimming stripped 7 bases from V and 5 bases from J, with 14 bases between. The CDR3 extends over 13 amino acids. Here the CDR3 DNA reads TGTGCCAGCAATGGGAACGAGGCGACTGAAGCTTTCTTT. Protein: CASNGNEATEAFF.

V and J are TRBV4-3 and TRBJ2-1; D might be TRBD1 (6 bases). The CDR3 has 17 amino acids. With 0 bases removed from V and 0 bases from J, the gap between germline ends came to 12 bases. The germline CDR1 and CDR2 sequences are LGHNA and YSLEER. The DNA for the CDR3 is TGCGCCAGCAGCCAAGATGTTACAGGGAGCTCCTACAATGAGCAGTTCTTC. Translation gives CASSQDVTGSSYNEQFF.

The J gene is TRBJ1-2, the V gene TRBV29-1; 7 bases fit TRBD1. J was trimmed by 6 bases and V by 3 bases; bases with no gene match: 1. This CDR3 region has 11 residues. From germline, CDR1 is SQVTM and CDR2 ANQGSEA. The CDR3 protein is CSVDDRDGYTF. CDR3 in DNA: TGCAGCGTTGACGACAGGGATGGCTACACCTTC.

V gene TRBV5-4 combines with J gene TRBJ1-1; D is possibly TRBD1 (5 bases). The CDR3 sequence is 15 residues long. Germline V CDR1 and CDR2: SGHNT, YYREEE (reference sequence). The V and J ends lost 2 bases and 1 base respectively, with 12 bases between them. The CDR3 DNA sequence: TGTGCCAGCAGCTTAGGAACTACAGGGAACACTGAAGCTTTCTTT. Encoded protein: CASSLGTTGNTEAFF.

The chain couples TRBV10-3 to TRBJ2-7, with D perhaps matching TRBD1 or TRBD2 (6 bases each). V shed 0 bases and J shed 5 bases, with 8 bases lying between them. CDR1 ENHRY and CDR2 SYGVKD come from the germline V gene. The CDR3 loop spans 13 amino acids. The CDR3, as DNA: TGTGCCATCAGTGAGTCGGAGGGGGACGAGCAGTACTTC. Protein: CAISESEGDEQYF.

The rearrangement uses TRBV9 and TRBJ1-1; tentatively, D is TRBD1 (5 bases). V was pared by 0 bases and J by 11 bases, with 20 bases between. Germline assignment: CDR1 SGDLS and CDR2 YYNGEE. The CDR3 is made up of 15 amino acids. DNA of the CDR3: TGTGCCAGCAGCGTAGCCGTAGGGGCAACTAGCAGGGCTTTCTTT. Residues: CASSVAVGATSRAFF.